This T cell receptor beta chain was identified in a study of read filtering for tumor transcriptome and immune sequencing. Study information: Patients were approximately 17 male and roughly 15 female, mean age about 65 years, range about 45 to 85. Whole-transcriptome libraries were prepared after DNase treatment. Findings and caveats of the study: Without single-read clonotypes, shared clonotype proportions correlated more between IR-seq and RNA-seq.

Molecular barcoded adaptors covering alpha/delta and beta/gamma chains were used on roughly 400 ng RNA. TCRdb processed the reads anew with MiXCR; each CDR3 protein has one entry. The profile shows around 140,000 distinct CDR3 sequences, under 15% of them singletons. This clonotype has more than one count but fewer than ten. Its antigen is as yet unknown. CDR1 is KGHSH and CDR2 is LQKENI in the germline V gene. The J segment lost 5 bases and the V segment lost 4 bases, leaving 13 bases of the junction unmatched. The CDR3 spans 17 residues. This chain links TRBV18 with TRBJ1-1, with 10 bases identical to TRBD1. Sample: a population of CD138-negative cells sorted from bone marrow. This clonotype was obtained from a donor aged 40 or older with multiple myeloma. The CDR3: CASSQTGTGVLGTEAFF. CDR3 nucleotides: TGTGCCAGCTCACAAACCGGGACAGGGGTACTCGGGACTGAAGCTTTCTTT.